This is a list of T cell receptor beta chains from one sample in a study of cytomegalovirus exposure and HLA in healthy donors. The assay was immunoSEQ multiplex PCR, and TCRdb's table has in-frame clones only and misses some. The sample yields 150,000 to 200,000 clones, over 80% seen once. The sample taken for sequencing was PBMCs. These receptors were collected from a man over 45 in good health and CMV-seropositive. Each CDR3 is given with its conserved first and last residue. A D gene is named only where the DNA matches it firmly. The size field is filled for only some rows; it gives once, few, many or a size class.

v_gene,d_gene,j_gene,abundance,CDR3aa,CDR3nt
TRBV2,TRBD1,TRBJ2-2,-,CAFGTGGTGELFF,TGTGCCTTCGGGACAGGGGGCACCGGGGAGCTGTTTTTT
TRBV11-1,-,TRBJ2-1,-,CASSPGVYNEQFF,TGTGCCAGCAGCCCAGGGGTTTACAATGAGCAGTTCTTC
TRBV4-2,TRBD1,TRBJ1-3,-,CASSPLQGVMGNTIYF,TGTGCCAGCAGCCCTCTACAGGGGGTAATGGGGAACACCATATATTTT
TRBV5-6,TRBD1,TRBJ2-1,-,CASSWARQGFNEQFF,TGTGCCAGCAGCTGGGCCCGACAGGGTTTCAATGAGCAGTTCTTC
TRBV6-1,-,TRBJ1-5,few,CASSESGGASNQPQHF,TGTGCCAGCAGTGAATCGGGGGGGGCGAGCAATCAGCCCCAGCATTTT
TRBV11-2,TRBD2,TRBJ2-2,once,CASRPLGSGRTGELFF,TGTGCCAGCAGGCCTCTTGGCAGCGGGAGAACCGGGGAGCTGTTTTTT
TRBV28,TRBD1,TRBJ1-1,-,CASSTPGQGSPGEAFF,TGTGCCAGCAGTACCCCAGGACAGGGGAGTCCAGGTGAAGCTTTCTTT
TRBV7-8,TRBD1,TRBJ2-3,-,CASSLVDRDTQYF,TGTGCCAGCAGCTTAGTGGACAGGGATACGCAGTATTTT
TRBV10-1,-,TRBJ2-3,few,CASGEGNPTDTQYF,TGCGCCAGCGGAGAGGGAAACCCCACAGATACGCAGTATTTT
TRBV5-4,-,TRBJ2-1,-,CASSLALGGSYNEQFF,TGTGCCAGCAGTTTAGCTTTGGGGGGCTCCTACAATGAGCAGTTCTTC
TRBV19,TRBD1,TRBJ2-7,-,CASSGDRSYEQYF,TGTGCCAGTAGTGGGGACAGGTCCTACGAGCAGTACTTC
TRBV11-2,-,TRBJ1-1,-,CASSLEGRMNTEAFF,TGTGCCAGCAGCTTAGAGGGCAGGATGAACACTGAAGCTTTCTTT
TRBV13,TRBD2,TRBJ2-7,-,CASSLAGGTYEQYF,TGTGCCAGCAGCTTAGCGGGGGGGACCTACGAGCAGTACTTC
TRBV11-2,TRBD1,TRBJ1-4,-,CASSKAVTGGLRTNEKLFF,TGTGCCAGCAGCAAAGCGGTGACAGGGGGCCTGCGGACTAATGAAAAACTGTTTTTT
TRBV10-1,TRBD1,TRBJ1-1,-,CASSDLDRAMENTEAFF,TGCGCCAGCAGTGACCTGGACAGGGCCATGGAGAACACTGAAGCTTTCTTT
TRBV7-9,TRBD1,TRBJ1-5,-,CSSSGDRERGQPQHF,TGTTCCAGCAGCGGGGACAGGGAGCGAGGTCAGCCCCAGCATTTT
TRBV29-1,TRBD1,TRBJ2-2,-,CSVEGQYTGELFF,TGCAGCGTTGAGGGACAGTACACCGGGGAGCTGTTTTTT
TRBV5-5,TRBD1,TRBJ1-2,once,CASSFTGGGGYTF,TGTGCCAGCAGCTTCACAGGGGGCGGAGGCTACACCTTC
TRBV29-1,-,TRBJ2-1,-,CSVSGHAYNEQFF,TGCAGCGTGAGCGGGCACGCCTACAATGAGCAGTTCTTC
TRBV10-2,-,TRBJ2-7,-,CASESRAYEQYF,TGCGCCAGCGAATCCAGGGCCTACGAGCAGTACTTC
TRBV6-5,TRBD1,TRBJ2-3,-,CASISGQGDDTQYF,TGTGCCAGTATTTCTGGACAGGGTGATGATACGCAGTATTTT
TRBV6-6,TRBD2,TRBJ2-7,-,CASSCSSAGGQEQYF,TGTGCCAGCAGTTGCTCGTCCGCGGGGGGGCAGGAGCAGTACTTC
TRBV10-3,TRBD1,TRBJ2-1,-,CAISESGQGAYEQFF,TGTGCCATCAGTGAGTCGGGTCAGGGGGCTTATGAGCAGTTCTTC
TRBV7-2,-,TRBJ2-1,-,CASSLNRDNEQFF,TGTGCCAGCAGCTTGAACAGGGACAATGAGCAGTTCTTC
TRBV4-3,-,TRBJ1-5,-,CASSQGWGDQPQHF,TGCGCCAGCAGCCAAGGGTGGGGAGACCAGCCCCAGCATTTT
TRBV5-6,TRBD1,TRBJ1-5,-,CASSLGTGGNNQPQHF,TGTGCCAGCAGCTTGGGGACAGGGGGGAACAATCAGCCCCAGCATTTT
TRBV19,-,TRBJ2-7,-,CASSFSSSYEQYF,TGTGCCAGTAGTTTCTCCTCGTCCTACGAGCAGTACTTC
TRBV4-3,-,TRBJ2-1,once,CASSLQANEQFF,TGCGCCAGCAGCCTACAGGCTAATGAGCAGTTCTTC
TRBV6-1,-,TRBJ1-2,-,CASSEVGGYTF,TGTGCCAGCAGTGAAGTCGGTGGCTACACCTTC
TRBV13,TRBD1,TRBJ2-1,-,CASSLGALGQHYNEQFF,TGTGCCAGCAGCCTAGGAGCGTTGGGACAGCACTACAATGAGCAGTTCTTC
TRBV21-1,-,TRBJ2-1,-,CASSKKQRGGYNEQFF,TGTGCCAGCAGCAAAAAGCAGCGGGGGGGTTACAATGAGCAGTTCTTC
TRBV5-4,-,TRBJ2-5,once,CASSTGVSQETQYF,TGTGCCAGCAGCACGGGGGTGAGCCAAGAGACCCAGTACTTC